Following are 2 T cell receptor beta chains from one sample sequenced in a study of cytomegalovirus exposure and HLA in healthy donors. The PCR employed 60 Vbeta primers together with 13 Jbeta primers. Assay used: immunoSEQ multiplex PCR; TCRdb lists only in-frame clones, some missing. This repertoire shows under 150,000 clones, 76% found once; its top ten account for about 2%. The sample taken for sequencing was PBMCs. The receptors were sampled from a woman aged 40-49 years in good health and CMV-seronegative.

In the case of this clone: At one end the junction does not follow the germline gene, possibly because of a read error. This chain uses TRBV7-9 with TRBJ1-3; TRBD1 might be the D (6 bases). The CDR3 loop spans 14 amino acids. The germline V gene has CDR1 SEHNR and CDR2 FQNEAQ (reference sequence). DNA of the CDR3: TGTTCCAGCCAGAACAGGGTATCTGGAAACACCATATATTTT. The encoded protein is CSSQNRVSGNTIYF.

This chain connects TRBV2 to TRBJ2-3, with D perhaps TRBD1 (6 bases). The CDR3 totals 14 residues. Looked up from germline, CDR1 is SNHLY and CDR2 is FYNNEI. The V end lost 8 bases, the J end lost 4 bases, and 16 bases lay between the germline ends. The CDR3 is CASAQGGSPDTQYF. The CDR3 nucleotides are TGTGCCAGCGCCCAAGGGGGTTCTCCAGATACGCAGTATTTT.